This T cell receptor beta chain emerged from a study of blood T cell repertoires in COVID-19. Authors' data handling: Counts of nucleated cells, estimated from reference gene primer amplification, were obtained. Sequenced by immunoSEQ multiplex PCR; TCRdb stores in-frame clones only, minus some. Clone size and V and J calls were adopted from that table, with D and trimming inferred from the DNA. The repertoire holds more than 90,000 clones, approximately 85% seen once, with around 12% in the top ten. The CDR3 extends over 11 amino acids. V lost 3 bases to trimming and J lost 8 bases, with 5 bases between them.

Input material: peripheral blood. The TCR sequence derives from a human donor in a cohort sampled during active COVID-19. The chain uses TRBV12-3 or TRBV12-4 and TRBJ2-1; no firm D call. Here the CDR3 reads CASSFSDEQFF. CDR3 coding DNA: TGTGCCAGCAGTTTTTCCGATGAGCAGTTCTTC.